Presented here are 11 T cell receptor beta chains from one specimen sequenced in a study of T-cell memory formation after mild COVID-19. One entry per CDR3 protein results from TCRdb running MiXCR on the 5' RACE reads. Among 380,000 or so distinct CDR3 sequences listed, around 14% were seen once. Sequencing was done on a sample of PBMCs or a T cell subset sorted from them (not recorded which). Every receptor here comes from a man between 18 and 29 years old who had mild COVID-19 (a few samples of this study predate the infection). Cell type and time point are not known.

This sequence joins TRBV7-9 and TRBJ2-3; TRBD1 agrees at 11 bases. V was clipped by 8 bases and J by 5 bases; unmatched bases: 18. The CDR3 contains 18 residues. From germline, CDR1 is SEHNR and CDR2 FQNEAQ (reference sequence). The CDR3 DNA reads TGTGCCAGCGTAGCGGGACAGGGGGTTCGGAGAGTCAGAGATACGCAGTATTTT. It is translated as CASVAGQGVRRVRDTQYF.

The CDR3 DNA is TGTGCCAGCAGTTTGCCTCAGGGGGCGGGTAATTCACCCCTCCACTTT. Amino acid sequence: CASSLPQGAGNSPLHF. The J gene is TRBJ1-6, the V gene TRBV27, with TRBD1 matching 8 bases. J was trimmed by 6 bases and V by 3 bases; bases with no gene match: 7. There are 16 residues in the CDR3. Looked up from germline, CDR1 is MNHEY and CDR2 is SMNVEV (reference sequence).

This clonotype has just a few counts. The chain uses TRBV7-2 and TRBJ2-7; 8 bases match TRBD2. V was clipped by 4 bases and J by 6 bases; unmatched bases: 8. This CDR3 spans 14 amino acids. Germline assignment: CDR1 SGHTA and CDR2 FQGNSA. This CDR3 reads CASSSPREGGEQYV. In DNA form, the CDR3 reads TGTGCCAGCAGCTCCCCCCGGGAGGGGGGCGAGCAGTACGTC.

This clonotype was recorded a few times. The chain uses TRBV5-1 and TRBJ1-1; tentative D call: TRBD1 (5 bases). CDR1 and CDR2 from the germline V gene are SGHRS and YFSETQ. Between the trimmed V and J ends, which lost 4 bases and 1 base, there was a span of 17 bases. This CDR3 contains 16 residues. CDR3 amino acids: CASSPGPIGANTEAFF. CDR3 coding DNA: TGCGCCAGCAGCCCGGGACCCATTGGGGCGAACACTGAAGCTTTCTTT. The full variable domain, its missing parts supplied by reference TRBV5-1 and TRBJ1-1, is KAGVTQTPRYLIKTRGQQVTLSCSPISGHRSVSWYQQTPGQGLQFLFEYFSETQRNKGNFPGRFSGRQFSNSRSEMNVSTLELGDSALYLCASSPGPIGANTEAFFGQGTRLTVV.

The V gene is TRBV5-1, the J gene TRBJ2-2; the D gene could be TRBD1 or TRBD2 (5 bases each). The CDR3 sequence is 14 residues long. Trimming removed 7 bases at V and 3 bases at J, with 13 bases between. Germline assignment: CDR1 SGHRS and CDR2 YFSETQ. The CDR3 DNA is TGCGCCAGCGGGGGACGGACTTACACCGGGGAGCTGTTTTTT. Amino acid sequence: CASGGRTYTGELFF.

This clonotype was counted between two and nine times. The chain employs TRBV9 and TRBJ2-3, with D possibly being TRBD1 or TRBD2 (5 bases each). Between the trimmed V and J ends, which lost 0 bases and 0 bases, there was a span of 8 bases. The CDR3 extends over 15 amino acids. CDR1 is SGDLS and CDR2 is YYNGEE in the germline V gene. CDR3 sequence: CASSVGGESTDTQYF. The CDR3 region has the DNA TGTGCCAGCAGCGTAGGAGGGGAAAGCACAGATACGCAGTATTTT.

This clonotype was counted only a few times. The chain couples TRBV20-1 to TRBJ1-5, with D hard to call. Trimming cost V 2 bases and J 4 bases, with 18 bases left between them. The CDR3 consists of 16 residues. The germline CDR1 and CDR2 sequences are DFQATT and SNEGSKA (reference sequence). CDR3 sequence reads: CSARLHSGRSNQPQHF. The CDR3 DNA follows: TGCAGTGCTAGACTCCACTCGGGCAGATCTAATCAGCCCCAGCATTTT.

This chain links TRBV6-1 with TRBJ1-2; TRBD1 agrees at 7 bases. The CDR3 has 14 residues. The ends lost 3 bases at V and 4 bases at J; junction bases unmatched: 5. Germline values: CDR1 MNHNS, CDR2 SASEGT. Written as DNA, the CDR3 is TGTGCCAGCAGTGAGTCAGGGGGTACCTATGGCTACACCTTC. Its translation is CASSESGGTYGYTF.

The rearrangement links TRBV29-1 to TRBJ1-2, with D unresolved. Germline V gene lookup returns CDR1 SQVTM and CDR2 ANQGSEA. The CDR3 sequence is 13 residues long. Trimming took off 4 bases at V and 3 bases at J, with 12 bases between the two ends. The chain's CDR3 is CSVGPGRDYGYTF. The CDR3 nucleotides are TGCAGCGTTGGCCCAGGTCGAGACTATGGCTACACCTTC. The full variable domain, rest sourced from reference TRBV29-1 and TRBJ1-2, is SAVISQKPSRDICQRGTSLTIQCQVDSQVTMMFWYRQQPGQSLTLIATANQGSEATYESGFVIDKFPISRPNLTFSTLTVSNMSPEDSSIYLCSVGPGRDYGYTFGSGTRLTVV.

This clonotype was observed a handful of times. The CDR3 region is CASSPQREEDTDTQYF. The CDR3, as DNA: TGCGCCAGCAGCCCTCAGCGGGAGGAGGACACAGATACGCAGTATTTT. V is TRBV4-3 and J is TRBJ2-3; 9 nucleotides agree with TRBD2. Germline V gives CDR1 LGHNA, CDR2 YSLEER. The CDR3 consists of 16 residues. The V gene end was trimmed by 4 bases and the J gene end by 2 bases; junction bases not matched to a gene: 7.

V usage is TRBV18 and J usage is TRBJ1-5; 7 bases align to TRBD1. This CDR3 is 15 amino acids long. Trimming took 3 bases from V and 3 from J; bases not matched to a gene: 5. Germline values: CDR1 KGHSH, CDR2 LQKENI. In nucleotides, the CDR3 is TGTGCCAGCTCACCGCCAGGGACAGACAATCAGCCCCAGCATTTT. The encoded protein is CASSPPGTDNQPQHF.